Sequencing of this T cell receptor (beta chain) was carried out in a study of chemoradiotherapy in HPV16-positive cancers (dated by TCRdb to the early 2020s). Notes on the research overall: Candidate HPV-specific T-cell clones and common TCR motifs were defined by functional T-cell assays performed on cells from two HPV16-positive patients. The candidate HPV-specific TCRs and motifs were then tracked in TCR repertoires from some 86 patients with HPV-related cancers. The study asked whether T-cell immunity against the HPV oncoproteins E6 and E7 changes during chemoradiotherapy and whether it affects survival.

Points on this clone: This clone's antigen is unknown. Base qualities were left out, and no much larger clone turns up one base away.

To prepare the library, the immunoSEQ multiplex PCR assay was applied. Drawn from immuneACCESS, this table holds only the in-frame rearrangements with V and J called that TCRdb kept. Clones are partly lost; checked studies trace under half to an unresolved V gene and leave the rest unexplained. This sample has 23,000 or so clones in its table, and about 90% of those were observed once. The ten biggest clones cover roughly 4.5% of the sample. General findings and caveats noted by the study authors: In HPV16-positive patients, expansion of HPV-responsive T cells during chemoradiotherapy was associated with improved recurrence-free survival. The functional definition of HPV-specific T cells came from only a couple of HPV16-positive patients, and the survival association was reported for HPV16-positive patients. Expansion of candidate HPV-specific clones and E7-related TCR motifs was observed in the tumor microenvironment during treatment, whereas no such expansion was observed for non-HPV-specific T cells.

Repertoires were sampled multiple times during chemoradiotherapy, which allowed clonal expansion in the tumor microenvironment to be followed. The sample was blood, taken from a patient who underwent chemoradiotherapy. This clonotype originated in a human donor with HPV-associated anogenital cancer.

The nucleotides read TGTGCCAGCAGCGTAGGGAGGGGTGAAAGTGGCTACACCTTC. Translated, it reads CASSVGRGESGYTF. The sequence joins TRBV9 to TRBJ1-2; a weak D assignment points to TRBD1 (5 bases agree). Trimming costs V 0 bases and J 7 bases, and their ends lie 13 bases apart. CDR1 and CDR2 are read off the germline V gene as SGDLS and YYNGEE. Including the terminal cysteine and phenylalanine, the CDR3 comprises 14 residues. Only the CDR3 part of the read is kept: 42 bases, read in frame from the first base.